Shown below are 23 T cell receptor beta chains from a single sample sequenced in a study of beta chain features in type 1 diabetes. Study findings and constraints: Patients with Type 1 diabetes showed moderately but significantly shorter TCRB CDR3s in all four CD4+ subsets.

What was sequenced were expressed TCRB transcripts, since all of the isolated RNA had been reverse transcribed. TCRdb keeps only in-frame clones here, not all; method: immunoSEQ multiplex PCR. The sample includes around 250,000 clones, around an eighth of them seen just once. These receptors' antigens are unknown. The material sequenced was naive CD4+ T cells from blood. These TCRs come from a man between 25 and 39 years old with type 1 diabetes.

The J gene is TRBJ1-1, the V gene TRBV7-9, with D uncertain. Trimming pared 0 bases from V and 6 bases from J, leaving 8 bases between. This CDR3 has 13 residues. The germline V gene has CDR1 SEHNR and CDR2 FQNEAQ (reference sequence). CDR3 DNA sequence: TGTGCCAGCAGCTTAGCTGGAGTCCCTGAAGCTTTCTTT. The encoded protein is CASSLAGVPEAFF.

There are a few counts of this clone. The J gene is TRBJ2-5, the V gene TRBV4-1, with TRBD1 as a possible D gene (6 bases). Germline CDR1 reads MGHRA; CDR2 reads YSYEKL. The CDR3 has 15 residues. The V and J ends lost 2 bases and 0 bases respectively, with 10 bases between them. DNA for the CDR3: TGCGCCAGCAGCCAAACATGGACAGACCAAGAGACCCAGTACTTC. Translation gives CASSQTWTDQETQYF.

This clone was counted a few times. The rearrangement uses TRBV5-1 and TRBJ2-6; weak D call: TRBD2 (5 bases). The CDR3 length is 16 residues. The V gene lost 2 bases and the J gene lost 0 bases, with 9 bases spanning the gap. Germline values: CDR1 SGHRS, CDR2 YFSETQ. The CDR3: CASSFEGFSGANVLTF. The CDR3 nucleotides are TGCGCCAGCAGCTTTGAGGGATTCTCTGGGGCCAACGTCCTGACTTTC. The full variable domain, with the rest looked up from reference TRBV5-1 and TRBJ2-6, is KAGVTQTPRYLIKTRGQQVTLSCSPISGHRSVSWYQQTPGQGLQFLFEYFSETQRNKGNFPGRFSGRQFSNSRSEMNVSTLELGDSALYLCASSFEGFSGANVLTFGAGSRLTVL.

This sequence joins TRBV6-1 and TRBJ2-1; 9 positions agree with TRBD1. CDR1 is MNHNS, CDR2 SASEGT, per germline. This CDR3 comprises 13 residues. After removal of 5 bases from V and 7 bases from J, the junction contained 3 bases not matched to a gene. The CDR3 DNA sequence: TGTGCCAGCAGTCGGACAGGGGCTAATGAGCAGTTCTTC. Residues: CASSRTGANEQFF.

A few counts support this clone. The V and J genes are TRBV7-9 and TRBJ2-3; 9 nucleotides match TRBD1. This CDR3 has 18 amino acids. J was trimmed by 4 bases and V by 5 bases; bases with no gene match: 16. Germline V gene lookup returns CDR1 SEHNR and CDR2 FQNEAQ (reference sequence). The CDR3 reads CASSIQGALGLIADTQYF. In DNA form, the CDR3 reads TGTGCCAGCAGCATACAGGGGGCACTGGGGTTAATTGCAGATACGCAGTATTTT. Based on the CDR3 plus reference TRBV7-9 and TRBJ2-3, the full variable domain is DTGVSQNPRHKITKRGQNVTFRCDPISEHNRLYWYRQTLGQGPEFLTYFQNEAQLEKSRLLSDRFSAERPKGSFSTLEIQRTEQGDSAMYLCASSIQGALGLIADTQYFGPGTRLTVL.

The DNA for the CDR3 is TGTGCCAGCAGCTTGGATTCAGGGGGCTATGGCTACACCTTC. It translates to CASSLDSGGYGYTF. The V gene is TRBV5-5, the J gene TRBJ1-2; 7 bases line up with TRBD1. After removal of 0 bases from V and 4 bases from J, the junction contained 3 bases not matched to a gene. CDR3 length equals 14 residues. CDR1 is SGHKS, CDR2 YYEKEE, per germline (reference sequence).

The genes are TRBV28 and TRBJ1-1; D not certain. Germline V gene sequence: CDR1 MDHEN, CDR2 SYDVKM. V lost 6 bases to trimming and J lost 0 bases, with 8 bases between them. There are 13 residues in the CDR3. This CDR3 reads CASRTGLNTEAFF. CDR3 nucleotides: TGTGCCAGCAGAACCGGGTTGAACACTGAAGCTTTCTTT.

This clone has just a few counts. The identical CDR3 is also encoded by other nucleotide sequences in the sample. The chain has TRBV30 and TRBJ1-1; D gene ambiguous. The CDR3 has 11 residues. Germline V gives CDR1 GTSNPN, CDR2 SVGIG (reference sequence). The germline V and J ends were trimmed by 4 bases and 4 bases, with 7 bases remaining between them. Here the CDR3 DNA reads TGTGCCTGGACGGGAAGCACTGAAGCTTTCTTT. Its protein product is CAWTGSTEAFF.

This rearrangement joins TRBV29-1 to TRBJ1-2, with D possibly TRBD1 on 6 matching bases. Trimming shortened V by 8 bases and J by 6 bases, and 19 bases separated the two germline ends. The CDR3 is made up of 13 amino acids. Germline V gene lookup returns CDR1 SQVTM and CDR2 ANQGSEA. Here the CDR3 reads CSSLSGTYHGYTF. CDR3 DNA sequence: TGCAGCTCTTTGAGCGGGACATACCATGGCTACACCTTC.

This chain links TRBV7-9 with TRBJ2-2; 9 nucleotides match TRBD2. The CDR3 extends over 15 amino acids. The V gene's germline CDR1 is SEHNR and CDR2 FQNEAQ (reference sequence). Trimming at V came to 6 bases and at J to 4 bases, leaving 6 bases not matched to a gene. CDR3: CASSNSGSGTGELFF. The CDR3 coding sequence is TGTGCCAGCAGTAATAGCGGGAGCGGCACCGGGGAGCTGTTTTTT.

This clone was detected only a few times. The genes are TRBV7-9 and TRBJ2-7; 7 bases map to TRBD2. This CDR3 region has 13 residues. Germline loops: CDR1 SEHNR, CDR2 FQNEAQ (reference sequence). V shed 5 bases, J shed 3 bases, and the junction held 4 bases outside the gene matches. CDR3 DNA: TGTGCCAGCAGCCCGCCGGGGGGCTACGAGCAGTACTTC. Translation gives CASSPPGGYEQYF.

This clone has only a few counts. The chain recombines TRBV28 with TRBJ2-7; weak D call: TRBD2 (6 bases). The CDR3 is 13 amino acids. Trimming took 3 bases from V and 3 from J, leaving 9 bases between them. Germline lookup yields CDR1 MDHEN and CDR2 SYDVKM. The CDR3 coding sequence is TGTGCCAGCAGTTTGGGGACTGTCTACGAGCAGTACTTC. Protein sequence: CASSLGTVYEQYF.

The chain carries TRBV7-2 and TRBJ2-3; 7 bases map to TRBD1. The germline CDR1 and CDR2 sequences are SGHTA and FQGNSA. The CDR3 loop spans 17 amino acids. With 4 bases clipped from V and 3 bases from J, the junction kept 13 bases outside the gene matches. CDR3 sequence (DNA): TGTGCCAGCAGCTCCCAAGGCCCGACAGGGATAACAGATACGCAGTATTTT. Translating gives CASSSQGPTGITDTQYF.

This chain's CDR3 is CASSLEGTSTDTQYF. The CDR3 bases are TGCGCCAGCAGCTTGGAGGGGACTAGCACAGATACGCAGTATTTT. V usage is TRBV5-1 and J usage is TRBJ2-3, with D maybe TRBD2 (6 bases). CDR3 size: 15 residues. V was pared by 0 bases and J by 0 bases, with 8 bases between. Germline V gives CDR1 SGHRS, CDR2 YFSETQ.

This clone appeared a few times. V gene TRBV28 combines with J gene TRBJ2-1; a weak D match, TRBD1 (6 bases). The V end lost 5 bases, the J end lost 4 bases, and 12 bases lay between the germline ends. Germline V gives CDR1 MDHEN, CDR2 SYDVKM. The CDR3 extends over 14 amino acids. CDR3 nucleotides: TGTGCCAGCAGTCCCGGGACACTATACAATGAGCAGTTCTTC. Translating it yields CASSPGTLYNEQFF.

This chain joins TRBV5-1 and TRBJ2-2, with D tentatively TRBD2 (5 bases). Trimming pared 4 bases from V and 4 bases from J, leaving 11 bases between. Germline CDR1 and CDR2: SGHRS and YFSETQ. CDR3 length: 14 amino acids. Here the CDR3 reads CASSQVRGTGELFF. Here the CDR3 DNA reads TGCGCCAGCAGCCAAGTCCGGGGCACCGGGGAGCTGTTTTTT.

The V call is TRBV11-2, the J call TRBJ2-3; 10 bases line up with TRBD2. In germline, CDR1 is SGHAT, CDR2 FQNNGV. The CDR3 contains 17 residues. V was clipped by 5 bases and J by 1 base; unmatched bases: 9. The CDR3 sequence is CASSLRTSGWGTDTQYF. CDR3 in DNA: TGTGCCAGCAGCCTCCGGACTAGCGGTTGGGGCACAGATACGCAGTATTTT.

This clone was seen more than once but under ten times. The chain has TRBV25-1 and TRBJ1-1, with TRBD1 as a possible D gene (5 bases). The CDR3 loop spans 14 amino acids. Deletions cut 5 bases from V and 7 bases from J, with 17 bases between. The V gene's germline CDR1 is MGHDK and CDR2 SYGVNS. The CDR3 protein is CASSTPGGEDEAFF. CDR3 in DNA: TGTGCCAGCAGTACCCCCGGGGGTGAGGATGAAGCTTTCTTT.

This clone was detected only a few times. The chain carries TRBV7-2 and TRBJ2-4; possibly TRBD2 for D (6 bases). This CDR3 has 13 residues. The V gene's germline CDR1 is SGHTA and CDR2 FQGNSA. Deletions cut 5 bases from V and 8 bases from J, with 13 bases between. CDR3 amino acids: CASSPRTGDIQYF. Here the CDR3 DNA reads TGTGCCAGCAGCCCCCGGACGGGAGACATTCAGTACTTC.

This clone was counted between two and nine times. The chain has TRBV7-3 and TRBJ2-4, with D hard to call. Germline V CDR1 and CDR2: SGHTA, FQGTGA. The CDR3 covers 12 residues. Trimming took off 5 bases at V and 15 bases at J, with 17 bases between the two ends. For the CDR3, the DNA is TGTGCCAGCAGCCCATCGACGGGTTTGATGTACTTC. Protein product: CASSPSTGLMYF.

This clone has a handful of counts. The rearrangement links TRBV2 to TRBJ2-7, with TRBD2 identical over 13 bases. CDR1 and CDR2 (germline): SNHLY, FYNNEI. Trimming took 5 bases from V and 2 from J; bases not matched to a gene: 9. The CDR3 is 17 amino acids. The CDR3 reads CASSRAGGLAGTYEQYF. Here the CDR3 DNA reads TGTGCCAGCAGTCGGGCAGGGGGACTAGCGGGGACCTACGAGCAGTACTTC.

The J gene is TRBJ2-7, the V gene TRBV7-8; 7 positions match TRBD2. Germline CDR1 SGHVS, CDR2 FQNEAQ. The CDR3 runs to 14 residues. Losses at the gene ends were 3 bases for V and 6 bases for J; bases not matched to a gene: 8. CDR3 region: CASSFGLESGEQYF. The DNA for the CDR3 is TGTGCCAGCAGCTTTGGACTAGAGTCGGGCGAGCAGTACTTC.

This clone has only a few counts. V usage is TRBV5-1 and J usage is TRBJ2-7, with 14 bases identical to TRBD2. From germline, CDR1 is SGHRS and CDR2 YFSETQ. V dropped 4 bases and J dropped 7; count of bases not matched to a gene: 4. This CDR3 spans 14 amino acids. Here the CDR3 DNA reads TGCGCCAGCAGCCCGGGACTAGCGGGGGCAGAGCAGTACTTC. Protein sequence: CASSPGLAGAEQYF.